The present TCR beta chain was sequenced within a study of blood T cell repertoires in COVID-19. A few counts support this clone. Authors' methods: Nucleated cell number was recorded as an estimate derived from reference gene primer amplification. Only in-frame clones appear in the TCRdb table, and some are missing; sequencing was by immunoSEQ multiplex PCR. V and J calls plus clone size are reproduced from that table; the DNA served to infer D and trimming. The sample lists approximately 250,000 clones; around nine tenths were seen once. Germline V lookup: CDR1 SNHLY, CDR2 FYNNEI. Unmatched junction bases numbered 8, after V lost 6 bases and J lost 5 bases. The CDR3 consists of 17 residues. Donors were grouped by their self-reported clinical history.

J is TRBJ2-2 and V is TRBV2, with 14 bases fitting TRBD2. The sequenced sample was PBMCs or T cells enriched from blood (not recorded which). The clonotype originates from a woman in her thirties who had recovered from COVID-19. The DNA for the CDR3 is TGTGCCAGCAGCTCGGGACTAGCGGGAGAAGGTACCGGGGAGCTGTTTTTT. It encodes CASSSGLAGEGTGELFF.